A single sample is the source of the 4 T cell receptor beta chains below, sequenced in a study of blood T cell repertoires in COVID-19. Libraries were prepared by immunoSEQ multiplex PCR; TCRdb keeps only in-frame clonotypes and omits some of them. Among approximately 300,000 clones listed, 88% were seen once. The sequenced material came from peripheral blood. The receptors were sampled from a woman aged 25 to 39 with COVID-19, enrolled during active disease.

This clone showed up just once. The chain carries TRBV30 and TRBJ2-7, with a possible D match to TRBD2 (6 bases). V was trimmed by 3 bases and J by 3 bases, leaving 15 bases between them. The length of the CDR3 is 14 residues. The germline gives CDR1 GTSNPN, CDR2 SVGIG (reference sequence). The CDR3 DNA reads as TGTGCCTGGAGCCAGGGACTGATAATCTACGAGCAGTACTTC. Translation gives CAWSQGLIIYEQYF.

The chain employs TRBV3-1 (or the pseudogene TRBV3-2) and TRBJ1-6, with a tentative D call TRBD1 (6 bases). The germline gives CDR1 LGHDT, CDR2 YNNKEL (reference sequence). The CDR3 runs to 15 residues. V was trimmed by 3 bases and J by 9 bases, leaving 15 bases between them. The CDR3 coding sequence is TGTGCCAGCAGCCACTCGGACAGAATTGGTTCACCCCTCCACTTT. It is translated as CASSHSDRIGSPLHF.

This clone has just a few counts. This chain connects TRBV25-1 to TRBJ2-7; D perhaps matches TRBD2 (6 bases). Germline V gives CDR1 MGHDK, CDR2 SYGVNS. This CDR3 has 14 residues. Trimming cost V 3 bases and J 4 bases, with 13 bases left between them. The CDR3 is CASSDRMGGYEQYF. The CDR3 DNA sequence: TGTGCCAGCAGTGATAGGATGGGGGGATACGAGCAGTACTTC.

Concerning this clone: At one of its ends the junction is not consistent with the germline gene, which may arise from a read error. CDR3: CATSPRDLVYNEQFF. CDR3 DNA: TGCGCCACCAGCCCTCGGGACTTGGTCTACAATGAGCAGTTCTTC. The rearrangement links TRBV5-1 to TRBJ2-1, with D possibly TRBD2 on 6 matching bases. This CDR3 contains 15 residues. CDR1 is SGHRS and CDR2 is YFSETQ in the germline V gene. Drawing the rest from reference TRBV5-1 and TRBJ2-1, the complete variable domain is KAGVTQTPRYLIKTRGQQVTLSCSPISGHRSVSWYQQTPGQGLQFLFEYFSETQRNKGNFPGRFSGRQFSNSRSEMNVSTLELGDSALYLCATSPRDLVYNEQFFGPGTRLTVL.